These 32 T cell receptor beta chains originate from one sample sequenced in a study of T cell responses to AZD1222 COVID-19 vaccine. The data were produced by immunoSEQ multiplex PCR, yet TCRdb's version contains in-frame clones alone and is incomplete. The table has about 110,000 clones, roughly 87% seen once. The specimen comprised peripheral blood, sampled on day 0 of AZD1222 vaccination. The receptors were gathered from an adult in good health.

CDR3 in amino acids: CASSATPGLASPPDTQYF. As DNA, the CDR3 is TGTGCCAGCAGTGCAACACCGGGACTAGCATCCCCCCCGGATACGCAGTATTTT. The V and J genes are TRBV27 and TRBJ2-3; 9 positions match TRBD2. V shed 5 bases and J 6 bases; nucleotides not matched to a gene: 18. The germline V gene has CDR1 MNHEY and CDR2 SMNVEV (reference sequence). There are 18 residues in the CDR3.

This clone was picked up a small number of times. This sequence joins TRBV9 and TRBJ2-3; D uncertain. In germline, CDR1 is SGDLS, CDR2 YYNGEE. The ends were cut back, 0 bases at V and 2 bases at J, with 7 bases in the middle. This CDR3 contains 14 residues. The CDR3: CASSVGHNTDTQYF. Here the CDR3 DNA reads TGTGCCAGCAGCGTAGGTCACAACACAGATACGCAGTATTTT.

The chain uses TRBV2 and TRBJ1-2; D is undetermined. Germline V lookup: CDR1 SNHLY, CDR2 FYNNEI. CDR3 length equals 14 residues. V was clipped by 3 bases and J by 4 bases, with 12 bases between them. CDR3 region: CASSDGRGAYGYTF. CDR3 bases: TGTGCCAGCAGTGACGGGAGAGGTGCCTATGGCTACACCTTC.

The rearrangement links TRBV10-1 to TRBJ2-1; tentatively, D is TRBD2 (5 bases). Germline V CDR1 and CDR2: WNHNN, SYGVQD (reference sequence). The CDR3 runs 15 residues. Trimming removed 4 bases at V and 5 bases at J, with 15 bases between. The CDR3 coding sequence is TGCGCCAGCAGTGGTTCTTTTGCGACTAACAATGAGCAGTTCTTC. This translates into CASSGSFATNNEQFF.

The rearrangement joins TRBV4-2 to TRBJ1-1, with a weak D call TRBD1 (6 bases). V gave up 3 bases and J gave up 0 bases, with 11 bases separating them. Germline lookup yields CDR1 LGHNA and CDR2 YNFKEQ. The CDR3 spans 15 residues. The CDR3 sequence: CASSHNRAVNTEAFF. CDR3 in DNA: TGTGCCAGCAGCCACAACAGGGCCGTGAACACTGAAGCTTTCTTT.

The chain carries TRBV5-4 and TRBJ2-1; D unresolved. CDR3 length equals 12 residues. V was pared by 0 bases and J by 5 bases, with 3 bases between. Germline CDR1 reads SGHNT; CDR2 reads YYREEE (reference sequence). The CDR3 protein is CASSLDNNEQFF. CDR3 in DNA: TGTGCCAGCAGCTTGGACAACAATGAGCAGTTCTTC.

This clone was observed once. The rearrangement joins TRBV9 to TRBJ1-4, with TRBD1 identical over 7 bases. Germline CDR1 SGDLS, CDR2 YYNGEE. The CDR3 contains 15 residues. V was pared by 5 bases and J by 4 bases, with 8 bases of the junction left unmatched. CDR3 sequence (DNA): TGTGCCAGCAGTGAAGGACAGGCGAATAATGAAAAACTGTTTTTT. Translating it yields CASSEGQANNEKLFF.

The chain has TRBV28 and TRBJ2-1, with D unclear. The V gene's germline CDR1 is MDHEN and CDR2 SYDVKM. V dropped 2 bases and J dropped 8 bases, with 13 bases sitting between them. The CDR3 runs 14 residues. The CDR3 DNA sequence: TGTGCCAGCAGTTTAGAGCCCTTCGGGTATGAGCAGTTCTTC. This sequence encodes CASSLEPFGYEQFF.

V is TRBV3-1 (or the pseudogene TRBV3-2) and J is TRBJ1-5, with D tentatively TRBD1 (6 bases). The germline V and J ends were trimmed by 3 bases and 6 bases, with 9 bases remaining between them. The CDR3 covers 13 residues. From germline, CDR1 is LGHDT and CDR2 YNNKEL (reference sequence). CDR3 loop: CASSQGASQPQHF. The CDR3 DNA reads TGTGCCAGCAGCCAGGGGGCGAGTCAGCCCCAGCATTTT.

Remarks on this clone: The germline gene is not matched at one end of the junction; a read error may be the cause. This chain uses TRBV5-1 with TRBJ2-2, with 8 bases fitting TRBD1. The CDR3 has 12 amino acids. The germline V gene has CDR1 SGHRS and CDR2 YFSETQ. The CDR3 nucleotides are TGCGCCAGCAGCTTGACTACAGGGGGGCTGTTTTTT. It translates to CASSLTTGGLFF.

This clone was picked up a small number of times. The V and J genes are TRBV30 and TRBJ1-1, with 11 bases that match TRBD1. The V gene end was trimmed by 5 bases and the J gene end by 3 bases; junction bases not matched to a gene: 2. CDR1 is GTSNPN, CDR2 SVGIG, per germline (reference sequence). This CDR3 is built from 13 residues. For the CDR3, the DNA is TGTGCCTGGGGACAGGGGGCGCACACTGAAGCTTTCTTT. Translated, it gives CAWGQGAHTEAFF.

The rearrangement joins TRBV6-2 or TRBV6-3 to TRBJ1-2; 8 positions agree with TRBD1. The CDR3 has 18 amino acids. V trimming: 0 bases; J trimming: 8 bases; junction bases outside the gene matches: 17. The germline V gene has CDR1 MNHEY and CDR2 SVGEGT. The DNA for the CDR3 is TGTGCCAGCAGTTACTCTATTTTTGGGACAGGAATCCGTGCAGGCTACACCTTC. Residues: CASSYSIFGTGIRAGYTF.

The rearrangement joins TRBV19 to TRBJ1-2; possibly TRBD1 for D (6 bases). V shed 1 base and J shed 4 bases, with 13 bases lying between them. This CDR3 is 15 amino acids long. Germline CDR1 reads LNHDA; CDR2 reads SQIVND (reference sequence). CDR3 sequence reads: CASSIAGTHGYGYTF. CDR3 bases: TGTGCCAGTAGTATAGCCGGGACACATGGCTATGGCTACACCTTC.

This clone was picked up a small number of times. This sequence joins TRBV28 and TRBJ2-7; D call uncertain. V was cut by 1 base and J by 8 bases, with 6 bases left in between. The CDR3 totals 11 residues. The germline V gene encodes CDR1 MDHEN and CDR2 SYDVKM. For the CDR3, the DNA is TGTGCCAGCAGTTTATCCGAGAAGCAGTACTTC. Protein sequence: CASSLSEKQYF.

CDR3 loop: CASSTPGTQYF. Written as DNA, the CDR3 is TGTGCCAGCAGTACCCCTGGGACCCAGTACTTC. The V and J genes are TRBV28 and TRBJ2-5; D not certain. V was pared by 5 bases and J by 7 bases, with 8 bases between. Germline V gene sequence: CDR1 MDHEN, CDR2 SYDVKM. The CDR3 contains 11 residues.

V usage is TRBV7-2 and J usage is TRBJ2-3, with D possibly TRBD1 on 6 matching bases. V lost 4 bases to trimming and J lost 5 bases, with 13 bases between them. Germline CDR1 is SGHTA and CDR2 is FQGNSA. The CDR3 has 14 amino acids. The CDR3 region has the DNA TGTGCCAGCAGCTCCCAATCACAGGGAGATACGCAGTATTTT. Translation gives CASSSQSQGDTQYF.

The J gene is TRBJ2-2, the V gene TRBV27; 8 nucleotides line up with TRBD1. J was trimmed by 4 bases and V by 1 base; bases with no gene match: 5. The CDR3 runs 16 residues. From germline, CDR1 is MNHEY and CDR2 SMNVEV (reference sequence). CDR3 DNA sequence: TGTGCCAGCAGTTTATTCCCAGGGGGCTTCACCGGGGAGCTGTTTTTT. As protein: CASSLFPGGFTGELFF.

The rearrangement links TRBV7-6 to TRBJ2-7; no clear D. CDR3 size: 15 residues. V lost 1 base, J lost 3 bases, and 13 bases lay in between. Germline values: CDR1 SGHVS, CDR2 FNYEAQ. The CDR3 DNA is TGTGCCAGCAGCTTAGATTCAGGAGAACTCTACGAGCAGTACTTC. Its protein product is CASSLDSGELYEQYF.

The V gene is TRBV19, the J gene TRBJ1-5; no clear D. Between the trimmed V and J ends, which lost 1 base and 7 bases, there was a span of 11 bases. CDR1 and CDR2 (germline): LNHDA, SQIVND (reference sequence). This CDR3 is built from 14 residues. The CDR3 DNA reads as TGTGCCAGTAGTATAGTCAAGGGTGGCCAGCCCCAGCATTTT. Its protein is CASSIVKGGQPQHF.

The CDR3 loop reads CASSVGVPGATDTQYF. The CDR3 DNA follows: TGTGCCAGCAGCGTAGGGGTCCCGGGGGCGACAGATACGCAGTATTTT. The chain links TRBV9 to TRBJ2-3; the D gene could be TRBD1 or TRBD2 (6 bases each). Germline CDR1 and CDR2: SGDLS and YYNGEE. V was cut by 0 bases and J by 3 bases, with 14 bases left in between. This CDR3 region has 16 residues.

The chain is built from TRBV18 and TRBJ1-2, with D possibly being TRBD1 (6 bases). Trimming shortened V by 6 bases and J by 8 bases, and 16 bases separated the two germline ends. The CDR3 totals 13 residues. From germline, CDR1 is KGHSH and CDR2 LQKENI. DNA for the CDR3: TGTGCCAGCTCCCCGTCGGACAGTCGGGGCTACACCTTC. As protein: CASSPSDSRGYTF.

The chain carries TRBV24-1 and TRBJ2-7, with 9 bases matching TRBD1. CDR1 KGHDR and CDR2 SFDVKD come from the germline V gene. The CDR3 extends over 14 amino acids. V shed 5 bases and J 4 bases; nucleotides not matched to a gene: 5. In DNA, the CDR3 is TGTGCCACCAGTGCGGGACAGGGAAAATACGAGCAGTACTTC. This translates into CATSAGQGKYEQYF.

The chain links TRBV7-2 to TRBJ1-2; D unresolved. Germline lookup yields CDR1 SGHTA and CDR2 FQGNSA. Trimming shortened V by 7 bases and J by 1 base, and 4 bases separated the two germline ends. This CDR3 is built from 11 residues. CDR3: CASNLNYGYTF. In DNA form, the CDR3 reads TGTGCCAGCAATCTTAACTATGGCTACACCTTC.

This chain uses TRBV19 with TRBJ1-1, with TRBD1 as a possible D gene (6 bases). The germline gives CDR1 LNHDA, CDR2 SQIVND (reference sequence). The CDR3 contains 12 residues. Trimming left V 3 bases short and J 11 bases short, with 13 bases between. The CDR3 sequence is CASSINSGAAFF. The CDR3 nucleotides are TGTGCCAGTAGTATTAATTCGGGGGCGGCTTTCTTT.

The chain is built from TRBV11-2 and TRBJ2-7; 7 bases align to TRBD2. The CDR3 runs 14 residues. Per germline, CDR1 SGHAT and CDR2 FQNNGV. The J segment lost 4 bases and the V segment lost 5 bases, leaving 8 bases of the junction unmatched. In nucleotides, the CDR3 is TGTGCCAGCAGCAGACGACTAGCTCCTTACGAGCAGTACTTC. Amino acid sequence: CASSRRLAPYEQYF. The whole variable domain, remainder taken from reference TRBV11-2 and TRBJ2-7, is EAGVAQSPRYKIIEKRQSVAFWCNPISGHATLYWYQQILGQGPKLLIQFQNNGVVDDSQLPKDRFSAERLKGVDSTLKIQPAKLEDSAVYLCASSRRLAPYEQYFGPGTRLTVT.

V usage is TRBV19 and J usage is TRBJ1-3; tentatively, D is TRBD1 (6 bases). Germline loops: CDR1 LNHDA, CDR2 SQIVND (reference sequence). V lost 3 bases, J lost 0 bases, and 9 bases lay in between. The CDR3 sequence is 15 residues long. Here the CDR3 reads CASSMEGHSGNTIYF. CDR3 in DNA: TGTGCCAGTAGTATGGAGGGACACTCTGGAAACACCATATATTTT. Full variable domain (rest looked up from reference TRBV19 and TRBJ1-3): DGGITQSPKYLFRKEGQNVTLSCEQNLNHDAMYWYRQDPGQGLRLIYYSQIVNDFQKGDIAEGYSVSREKKESFPLTVTSAQKNPTAFYLCASSMEGHSGNTIYFGEGSWLTVV.

The rearrangement links TRBV27 to TRBJ2-7; D not certain. Deletions cut 3 bases from V and 6 bases from J, with 12 bases between. This CDR3 spans 13 amino acids. Germline assignment: CDR1 MNHEY and CDR2 SMNVEV (reference sequence). The CDR3 bases are TGTGCCAGCAGTTTCGGTTCTGGGCTCGAGCAGTACTTC. Translated: CASSFGSGLEQYF.

The chain employs TRBV5-6 and TRBJ2-7; TRBD1 agrees at 10 bases. Losses at the gene ends were 5 bases for V and 0 bases for J; bases not matched to a gene: 5. The CDR3 extends over 15 amino acids. The germline CDR1 and CDR2 sequences are SGHDT and YYEEEE. CDR3 bases: TGTGCCAGCAGTCCCGGGACAGGGGTCTCCTACGAGCAGTACTTC. It is translated as CASSPGTGVSYEQYF.

This sequence joins TRBV27 and TRBJ1-1, with D tentatively TRBD1 (5 bases). V dropped 2 bases and J dropped 4 bases, with 8 bases sitting between them. The CDR3 has 13 residues. Germline values: CDR1 MNHEY, CDR2 SMNVEV (reference sequence). The CDR3 nucleotides read TGTGCCAGCAGTTTACAGGGCGGCACTGAAGCTTTCTTT. Its translation is CASSLQGGTEAFF.

This clone was counted a single time. V and J are TRBV5-1 and TRBJ2-2, with 7 bases lining up with TRBD1. CDR3 size: 15 residues. Germline CDR1 SGHRS, CDR2 YFSETQ. The V segment lost 2 bases and the J segment 5 bases; nucleotides outside the gene matches: 6. The DNA for the CDR3 is TGCGCCAGCAGCTTAGGTCCGGGACAGACCGGGGAGCTGTTTTTT. Its protein product is CASSLGPGQTGELFF.

CDR3 sequence reads: CASSLSQSGNSPLHF. Here the CDR3 DNA reads TGTGCCAGCAGCTTGTCCCAGTCCGGCAATTCACCCCTCCACTTT. The rearrangement uses TRBV5-5 and TRBJ1-6; D gene uncertain. The CDR3 extends over 15 amino acids. Germline V gene lookup returns CDR1 SGHKS and CDR2 YYEKEE (reference sequence). The V and J ends lost 1 base and 7 bases respectively, with 12 bases between them. Full variable domain (remainder filled in from reference TRBV5-5 and TRBJ1-6): DAGVTQSPTHLIKTRGQQVTLRCSPISGHKSVSWYQQVLGQGPQFIFQYYEKEERGRGNFPDRFSARQFPNYSSELNVNALLLGDSALYLCASSLSQSGNSPLHFGNGTRLTVT.

V is TRBV27 and J is TRBJ1-1; D is undetermined. V was trimmed by 6 bases and J by 1 base, leaving 12 bases between them. Germline loops: CDR1 MNHEY, CDR2 SMNVEV (reference sequence). The CDR3 runs to 14 residues. Here the CDR3 DNA reads TGTGCCAGCAGCAACCCGACGGAGAACACTGAAGCTTTCTTT. Protein: CASSNPTENTEAFF.